Listed below are T cell receptor beta chains from one sample, sequenced in a study of cytomegalovirus exposure and HLA in healthy donors. Libraries were prepared by immunoSEQ multiplex PCR; TCRdb keeps only in-frame clonotypes and omits some of them. This table holds some 160,000 clones, 70% to 90% found once. The specimen sequenced was PBMCs. The receptors stem from a man between 25 and 39 years old in good health and CMV-seropositive. Each CDR3 is given with its conserved first and last residue. Fields, in order: V gene, J gene, clone size, CDR3 protein. Not every row has a clone size; where given, it reads once, few, many or a size class.

TRBV4-2	TRBJ1-5	.	CASSQGDTNNQPQHF
TRBV4-2	TRBJ2-6	.	CASSQGTGSGANVLTF
TRBV5-1	TRBJ1-1	.	CASSLGDTMNTEAFF
TRBV19	TRBJ1-2	.	CASSSRGAGDYGYTF
TRBV7-9	TRBJ1-2	.	CASSQEQGGYGYTF
TRBV5-1	TRBJ1-2	.	CASSPAETRRDGYTF
TRBV7-2	TRBJ2-7	once	CASSFRDNEQYF
TRBV19	TRBJ1-5	once	CASSEQGYFGNQPQHF
TRBV19	TRBJ2-2	.	CASTAGTVPTGELFF
TRBV7-3	TRBJ2-5	.	CASSYARTGLETQYF
TRBV4-3	TRBJ2-3	.	CASSPSRSGVSTDTQYF
TRBV19	TRBJ2-6	few	CASSSSGANVLTF
TRBV6-6	TRBJ1-1	.	CASSYSTGFTEAFF
TRBV6-1	TRBJ1-4	few	CASSAGTGANEKLFF
TRBV11-3	TRBJ2-5	.	CASSLGRTGAGVQYF
TRBV2	TRBJ2-7	.	CASGEQRQGEQYF
TRBV7-2	TRBJ1-1	.	CASSLRGNTEAFF
TRBV7-9	TRBJ2-3	.	CASTSGRAAADTQYF
TRBV2	TRBJ1-5	.	CASSERDRGYQPQHF
TRBV6-5	TRBJ1-3	.	CASSYGGGISGNTIYF
TRBV6-6	TRBJ2-3	.	CASSPLTGGRADTQYF
TRBV6-1	TRBJ2-3	once	CASSEALWDRGSTQYF
TRBV15	TRBJ2-3	.	CATSRDAPGSAGGGTDTQYF
TRBV7-9	TRBJ1-1	.	CASSSFRGDTEAFF
TRBV6-5	TRBJ1-1	.	CASSYSSRGANTEAFF
TRBV5-1	TRBJ2-2	once	CASSLPGTGYTGELFF
TRBV6-1	TRBJ2-3	.	CASSEWAARTDTQYF
TRBV29-1	TRBJ2-1	once	CSVWEGIYNEQFF
TRBV7-2	TRBJ2-1	.	CASSPPGQGWGNEQFF
TRBV5-4	TRBJ2-3	.	CASSLSVSGAGTQYF
TRBV9	TRBJ1-1	.	CASSGRGTEAFF
TRBV19	TRBJ2-3	.	CASSIRLQGFTDTQYF
TRBV6-6	TRBJ2-1	.	CASSYQGYNEQFF
TRBV7-6	TRBJ2-3	.	CATVLVIRRASTDTQYF
TRBV5-1	TRBJ2-7	few	CASSYGQGYEQYF
TRBV27	TRBJ1-1	.	CASSLSWRLNTEAFF
TRBV5-1	TRBJ2-3	.	CASSRGRLAGGLGTDTQYF
TRBV28	TRBJ2-2	.	CASNPGQVITGELFF
TRBV2	TRBJ2-5	many	CASGGTGETQYF
TRBV6-6	TRBJ1-4	.	CASSYLTGLNEKLFF
TRBV20-1	TRBJ1-2	.	CSAGPRGYTF
TRBV9	TRBJ2-1	.	CASSPRLAGGGNEQFF
TRBV27	TRBJ2-7	.	CASSFSRDRDRLF
TRBV7-8	TRBJ2-1	few	CASSLAIRAPWANEQFF
TRBV5-6	TRBJ2-3	.	CASSAGTGGFVAQYF
TRBV11-2	TRBJ1-1	.	CASSLSPGNTEAFF
TRBV4-1	TRBJ1-4	.	CASSQGTVGGEKLFF
TRBV6-5	TRBJ1-5	.	CASSPHRAQPQHF
TRBV5-1	TRBJ1-1	few	CASSPYRGHTEAFF
TRBV6-5	TRBJ1-1	.	CASSLKNFNTEAFF
TRBV19	TRBJ1-1	.	CASRPGLGTEAFF
TRBV4-3	TRBJ2-1	.	CASSQDGLAGSLNEQFF
TRBV10-3	TRBJ2-7	once	CAISESGLSYEQYF
TRBV4-3	TRBJ2-7	.	CASSQDRGTYEQYF
TRBV27	TRBJ2-1	.	CASSLWQNNEQFF
TRBV4-1	TRBJ2-1	.	CASSQVRGEQFF